This TCR beta chain was recovered during a study of OX40 agonist ivuxolimab in advanced cancers. Findings of the study overall: Specificity for antigen went undetermined in the expanded peripheral T cells.

Points on this clone: The antigen remains unidentified.

The germline gives CDR1 SGHNT, CDR2 YYREEE (reference sequence). This CDR3 has 15 amino acids. The ends were cut back, 2 bases at V and 3 bases at J, with 11 bases in the middle. Data came from immunoSEQ multiplex PCR; TCRdb stores just in-frame clones and leaves some out. The data show roughly 76,000 clones, 70% to 90% seen once. This receptor was obtained from an adult with an advanced solid tumor such as melanoma, head and neck, liver or kidney cancer. This chain connects TRBV5-4 to TRBJ2-2; TRBD2 is a possible D gene (5 bases). Source: CD4+ or CD8+ T cells sorted from blood, taken in a trial of the OX40 agonist ivuxolimab. The DNA for the CDR3 is TGTGCCAGCAGCTTTAGAGGGAGTTACACCGGGGAGCTGTTTTTT. Protein: CASSFRGSYTGELFF. The full variable domain, rest sourced from reference TRBV5-4 and TRBJ2-2, is ETGVTQSPTHLIKTRGQQVTLRCSSQSGHNTVSWYQQALGQGPQFIFQYYREEENGRGNFPPRFSGLQFPNYSSELNVNALELDDSALYLCASSFRGSYTGELFFGEGSRLTVL.